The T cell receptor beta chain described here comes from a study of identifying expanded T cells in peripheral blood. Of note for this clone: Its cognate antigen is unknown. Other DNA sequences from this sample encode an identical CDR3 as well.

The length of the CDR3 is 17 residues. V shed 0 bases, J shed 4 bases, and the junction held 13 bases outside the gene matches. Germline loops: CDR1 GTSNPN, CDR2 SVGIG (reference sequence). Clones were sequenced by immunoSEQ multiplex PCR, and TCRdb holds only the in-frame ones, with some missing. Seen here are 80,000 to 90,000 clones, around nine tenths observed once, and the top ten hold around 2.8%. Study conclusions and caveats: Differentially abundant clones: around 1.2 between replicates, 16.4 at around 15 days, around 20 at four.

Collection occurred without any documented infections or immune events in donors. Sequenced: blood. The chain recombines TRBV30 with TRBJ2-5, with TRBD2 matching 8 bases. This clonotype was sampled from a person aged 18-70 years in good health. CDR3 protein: CAWSVRVGGGRIETQYF. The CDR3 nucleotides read TGTGCCTGGAGTGTACGGGTGGGCGGGGGGCGGATAGAGACCCAGTACTTC.